This TCR beta chain appears in the sequencing data of a study of cytomegalovirus exposure and HLA in healthy donors. Findings of the study overall: The likely explanation for a cluster of highly shared sequence variants was sequencing artifact.

A note on this clone: Its antigen is still unknown.

PCR employed 60 Vbeta and 13 Jbeta primers. Source study methods: It was a later analysis that counted around 85 million unique TCR beta chains, of which approximately 11 million were shared. Sequenced by immunoSEQ multiplex PCR; TCRdb stores in-frame clones only, minus some. Clone size and V and J calls were adopted from that table, with D and trimming inferred from the DNA. The repertoire holds about 150,000 clones, with approximately 8.9% as singletons. The CDR3 consists of 17 residues. The J segment lost 6 bases and the V segment lost 3 bases, leaving 18 bases of the junction unmatched. Germline loops: CDR1 SGHRS, CDR2 YFSETQ.

The receptor was derived from a woman in her 40s in good health and CMV-seropositive. The J gene is TRBJ2-7, the V gene TRBV5-1, with TRBD2 matching 7 bases. Sequenced material: PBMCs. In nucleotides, the CDR3 is TGCGCCAGCAGCTCGGGAAACGAATGGTCGGGGGGAGCCGAGCAGTACTTC. Encoded protein: CASSSGNEWSGGAEQYF.